A selection of T cell receptor beta chains follows, all from one sample in a study of cytotoxic CD8 clonotypes in ibrutinib-treated CLL. The repertoire was sequenced with immunoSEQ multiplex PCR; TCRdb's copy has only in-frame clones and lacks some. The data show some 200,000 clones, roughly 65% seen once. Sample: PBMCs, taken after 12 months of ibrutinib treatment. The receptor source for this set is a human donor with chronic lymphocytic leukemia. Each CDR3 is given with its conserved first and last residue. The D gene is left open where the match is weak. Clone size is given for some rows only: seen once, a few or many times, or a class if the clone is expanded.

v_call: TRBV7-2
d_call: NA
j_call: TRBJ1-2
clone_size: NA
cdr3_nt: TGTGCCAGCAGCCACAGGGAGCTAAACTATGGCTACACCTTC
cdr3_aa: CASSHRELNYGYTF

v_call: TRBV6-1
d_call: NA
j_call: TRBJ2-3
clone_size: NA
cdr3_nt: TGTGCCAGCAGTTTTCTAGGGAGGGATACGCAGTATTTT
cdr3_aa: CASSFLGRDTQYF

v_call: TRBV4-1
d_call: TRBD1
j_call: TRBJ1-2
clone_size: NA
cdr3_nt: TGCGCCAGCAGCCCGGCCGGGACAGGGGTTGGCTACACCTTC
cdr3_aa: CASSPAGTGVGYTF

v_call: TRBV29-1
d_call: NA
j_call: TRBJ2-1
clone_size: NA
cdr3_nt: TGCAGCGTTCTAGCAGGGAACTACAATGAGCAGTTCTTC
cdr3_aa: CSVLAGNYNEQFF

v_call: TRBV30
d_call: TRBD1
j_call: TRBJ1-5
clone_size: NA
cdr3_nt: TGTGCCTGGAGTGGGGACAGGGGGAATAGCAATCAGCCCCAGCATTTT
cdr3_aa: CAWSGDRGNSNQPQHF

v_call: TRBV28
d_call: NA
j_call: TRBJ1-3
clone_size: NA
cdr3_nt: TGTGCCAGCAGTCGGGTAGGGGGAACCTCTGGAAACACCATATATTTT
cdr3_aa: CASSRVGGTSGNTIYF

v_call: TRBV28
d_call: NA
j_call: TRBJ1-2
clone_size: NA
cdr3_nt: TGTGCCAGCAGTTTAAAGGGGGGACCTAACTATGGCTACACCTTC
cdr3_aa: CASSLKGGPNYGYTF

v_call: TRBV6-5
d_call: TRBD2
j_call: TRBJ2-1
clone_size: NA
cdr3_nt: TGTGCCAGCAGTTACTCTGGCGGGAGAAGGTACAATGAGCAGTTCTTC
cdr3_aa: CASSYSGGRRYNEQFF

v_call: TRBV19
d_call: NA
j_call: TRBJ2-3
clone_size: few
cdr3_nt: TGTGCCAGCCAGAGACAGGCAGACACAGATACGCAGTATTTT
cdr3_aa: CASQRQADTDTQYF

v_call: TRBV6-4
d_call: TRBD1
j_call: TRBJ2-3
clone_size: NA
cdr3_nt: TGTGCCAGCAGTGCCGACAGGGGAGATACGCAGTATTTT
cdr3_aa: CASSADRGDTQYF

v_call: TRBV4-2
d_call: TRBD2
j_call: TRBJ2-3
clone_size: NA
cdr3_nt: TGTGCCAGCAGCCAAGGAGGTAGGACTAGCGGCCAGGATACGCAGTATTTT
cdr3_aa: CASSQGGRTSGQDTQYF

v_call: TRBV25-1
d_call: TRBD1
j_call: TRBJ1-2
clone_size: NA
cdr3_nt: TGTGCCAGCAGTTTACAGGGGGCCATAGGCTACACCTTC
cdr3_aa: CASSLQGAIGYTF

v_call: TRBV6-6
d_call: TRBD2
j_call: TRBJ2-7
clone_size: NA
cdr3_nt: TGTGCCAGCAGCGGTGGACTAGTCTACGAGCAGTACTTC
cdr3_aa: CASSGGLVYEQYF

v_call: TRBV28
d_call: NA
j_call: TRBJ1-5
clone_size: NA
cdr3_nt: TGTGCCAGCAATTGGGATAGCAATCAGCCCCAGCATTTT
cdr3_aa: CASNWDSNQPQHF

v_call: TRBV28
d_call: NA
j_call: TRBJ2-7
clone_size: NA
cdr3_nt: TGTGCCAGCAGTGGGGGCTTGGTGGGAGGGCCATACGAGCAGTACTTC
cdr3_aa: CASSGGLVGGPYEQYF

v_call: TRBV6-6
d_call: NA
j_call: TRBJ2-2
clone_size: NA
cdr3_nt: TGTGCCAGCAGTTACTCGTTAGCGGAGAGGGAGCTGTTTTTT
cdr3_aa: CASSYSLAERELFF

v_call: TRBV18
d_call: NA
j_call: TRBJ1-2
clone_size: NA
cdr3_nt: TGTGCCAGCTCGCTAGACACAGACGTTTATGGCTACACCTTC
cdr3_aa: CASSLDTDVYGYTF

v_call: TRBV19
d_call: TRBD1
j_call: TRBJ1-2
clone_size: few
cdr3_nt: TGTGCCAGTGACACGGGACAGTACTACACCTTC
cdr3_aa: CASDTGQYYTF

v_call: TRBV5-1
d_call: NA
j_call: TRBJ1-2
clone_size: NA
cdr3_nt: TGCGCCAGCAGCCCGTTCGGGGGGGTAGGCTACACCTTC
cdr3_aa: CASSPFGGVGYTF

v_call: TRBV6-5
d_call: NA
j_call: TRBJ1-1
clone_size: NA
cdr3_nt: TGTGCCAGTAAATCGGCCAGGGTAGATACTGAAGCTTTCTTT
cdr3_aa: CASKSARVDTEAFF

v_call: TRBV5-1
d_call: TRBD1
j_call: TRBJ2-7
clone_size: NA
cdr3_nt: TGCGCCAGCAGCGATAGGGACAGGTTAGCCTACGAGCAGTACTTC
cdr3_aa: CASSDRDRLAYEQYF

v_call: TRBV7-2
d_call: NA
j_call: TRBJ2-7
clone_size: NA
cdr3_nt: TGTGCCAGCAGCTTACTCCCCAGGGTTTATGAGCAGTACTTC
cdr3_aa: CASSLLPRVYEQYF

v_call: TRBV6-1
d_call: NA
j_call: TRBJ1-5
clone_size: NA
cdr3_nt: TGTGCCAGCAGTGACATTTTAGGTCGCAGACAATATAGCAATCAGCCCCAGCATTTT
cdr3_aa: CASSDILGRRQYSNQPQHF

v_call: TRBV19
d_call: TRBD1
j_call: TRBJ1-1
clone_size: NA
cdr3_nt: TGTGCCAGTAGTATTCAGGGGGACACTGAAGCTTTCTTT
cdr3_aa: CASSIQGDTEAFF

v_call: TRBV30
d_call: NA
j_call: TRBJ2-5
clone_size: NA
cdr3_nt: TGTGCCTGGAGTGGTGAGGGGTGGGAGACCCAGTACTTC
cdr3_aa: CAWSGEGWETQYF

v_call: TRBV5-1
d_call: NA
j_call: TRBJ2-5
clone_size: NA
cdr3_nt: TGCGCCAGCAGGGCCTTTATACAGGGTGGGGAGACCCAGTACTTC
cdr3_aa: CASRAFIQGGETQYF

v_call: TRBV27
d_call: NA
j_call: TRBJ2-7
clone_size: NA
cdr3_nt: TGTGCCAGCGCAAAGGTCGGAACTCACTACGAGCAGTACTTC
cdr3_aa: CASAKVGTHYEQYF

v_call: TRBV10-3
d_call: TRBD1
j_call: TRBJ1-1
clone_size: NA
cdr3_nt: TGTGCCATCGGACAGGGAGGTGAAGCTTTCTTT
cdr3_aa: CAIGQGGEAFF

v_call: TRBV4-1
d_call: TRBD1
j_call: TRBJ1-1
clone_size: NA
cdr3_nt: TGCGCCAGCAGCCTGGGACAGGGGCCGCCTAACACTGAAGCTTTCTTT
cdr3_aa: CASSLGQGPPNTEAFF

v_call: TRBV6-1
d_call: NA
j_call: TRBJ1-1
clone_size: NA
cdr3_nt: TGTGCCAGCGGGAGGGAAATGAACACTGAAGCTTTCTTT
cdr3_aa: CASGREMNTEAFF

v_call: TRBV7-9
d_call: NA
j_call: TRBJ2-7
clone_size: NA
cdr3_nt: TGTGCCAGCAGCTTGCAGGCCTACGAGCAGTACTTC
cdr3_aa: CASSLQAYEQYF

v_call: TRBV6-5
d_call: NA
j_call: TRBJ1-3
clone_size: NA
cdr3_nt: TGTGCCAGCAGGGGCTCTGGAAACACCATATATTTT
cdr3_aa: CASRGSGNTIYF

v_call: TRBV6-5
d_call: TRBD1
j_call: TRBJ1-5
clone_size: once
cdr3_nt: TGTGCCAGCAATCGACAGGGTGGCGGTCAGCCCCAGCATTTT
cdr3_aa: CASNRQGGGQPQHF

v_call: TRBV6-5
d_call: NA
j_call: TRBJ1-6
clone_size: few
cdr3_nt: TGTGCCAGCAGTCGCCCAGGGGATAATTCACCCCTCCACTTT
cdr3_aa: CASSRPGDNSPLHF

v_call: TRBV25-1
d_call: NA
j_call: TRBJ1-4
clone_size: NA
cdr3_nt: TGTGCCAGTTCCCCCTCGGTGGTTGGAAAACTGTTTTTT
cdr3_aa: CASSPSVVGKLFF

v_call: TRBV30
d_call: NA
j_call: TRBJ1-1
clone_size: NA
cdr3_nt: TGTGCCTGGAGTCACCCACCCCCAGGCCCGTACACTGAAGCTTTCTTT
cdr3_aa: CAWSHPPPGPYTEAFF

v_call: TRBV5-6
d_call: NA
j_call: TRBJ2-7
clone_size: NA
cdr3_nt: TGTGCCAGCAGCTTGATGGGAGCACGGTCCTACGAGCAGTACTTC
cdr3_aa: CASSLMGARSYEQYF

v_call: TRBV7-9
d_call: NA
j_call: TRBJ2-7
clone_size: few
cdr3_nt: TGTGCCAGCAGCTTAGCGCACGAGCAGTACTTC
cdr3_aa: CASSLAHEQYF

v_call: TRBV12-5
d_call: NA
j_call: TRBJ2-5
clone_size: NA
cdr3_nt: TGTGCTAGTGGTTTGGGCATGGCCTCAGAGACCCAGTACTTC
cdr3_aa: CASGLGMASETQYF

v_call: TRBV9
d_call: NA
j_call: TRBJ2-7
clone_size: NA
cdr3_nt: TGTGCCAGCAGCGTAAGATGGGATGGCTCCTACGAGCAGTACTTC
cdr3_aa: CASSVRWDGSYEQYF

v_call: TRBV28
d_call: NA
j_call: TRBJ2-2
clone_size: NA
cdr3_nt: TGTGCCAGCAGTAGGAGGGACAGTTTACCCGGGGAGCTGTTTTTT
cdr3_aa: CASSRRDSLPGELFF

v_call: TRBV4-2
d_call: TRBD2
j_call: TRBJ2-1
clone_size: once
cdr3_nt: TGTGCCAGCAGCCAAAAACGACTAGCGGGGACCTACAATGAGCAGTTCTTC
cdr3_aa: CASSQKRLAGTYNEQFF

v_call: TRBV11-2
d_call: TRBD1
j_call: TRBJ2-1
clone_size: NA
cdr3_nt: TGTGCCAGCAGCCCGCAAGACAGGGGGCAGTTCTTC
cdr3_aa: CASSPQDRGQFF

v_call: TRBV6-1
d_call: TRBD1
j_call: TRBJ1-6
clone_size: few
cdr3_nt: TGTGCCAGCAGTGACTACAGGGGTAGGTCACCCCTCCACTTT
cdr3_aa: CASSDYRGRSPLHF

v_call: TRBV20-1
d_call: TRBD2
j_call: TRBJ2-5
clone_size: NA
cdr3_nt: TGCAGTGCTAGGGGCGGGAGGACCCAGTACTTC
cdr3_aa: CSARGGRTQYF

v_call: TRBV29-1
d_call: NA
j_call: TRBJ1-3
clone_size: NA
cdr3_nt: TGCAGCGTTGAAGTACTGCACCCGCAGGACTCTGGAAACACCATATATTTT
cdr3_aa: CSVEVLHPQDSGNTIYF

v_call: TRBV5-1
d_call: TRBD1
j_call: TRBJ2-7
clone_size: few
cdr3_nt: TGCGCCAGCAGCTTTCACCCCGGGACAGACTACGAGCAGTACTTC
cdr3_aa: CASSFHPGTDYEQYF

v_call: TRBV11-2
d_call: NA
j_call: TRBJ1-2
clone_size: few
cdr3_nt: TGTGCCAGCAGCTTAGCCCAGAGGGGGATTTATGGCTACACCTTC
cdr3_aa: CASSLAQRGIYGYTF

v_call: TRBV6-5
d_call: NA
j_call: TRBJ2-1
clone_size: NA
cdr3_nt: TGTGCCAGCTTTCCCAAGTCAGGAAGCAAGGAGCAGTTCTTC
cdr3_aa: CASFPKSGSKEQFF

v_call: TRBV4-3
d_call: TRBD2
j_call: TRBJ2-1
clone_size: NA
cdr3_nt: TGCGCCAGCAGCCAAGCCCCCGAGACTAGCGGCTACAATGAGCAGTTCTTC
cdr3_aa: CASSQAPETSGYNEQFF

v_call: TRBV7-8
d_call: TRBD1
j_call: TRBJ2-3
clone_size: NA
cdr3_nt: TGTGCCAGCAGCACGGGACAGGGGGCGAATACGCAGTATTTT
cdr3_aa: CASSTGQGANTQYF

v_call: TRBV11-2
d_call: TRBD1
j_call: TRBJ1-1
clone_size: NA
cdr3_nt: TGTGCCAGCAGCGGTTCTTACAGGGGGATCACTGAAGCTTTCTTT
cdr3_aa: CASSGSYRGITEAFF

v_call: TRBV6-5
d_call: NA
j_call: TRBJ2-5
clone_size: NA
cdr3_nt: TGTGCCAGCAGTCACGGGGGACAGAAACAAGAGACCCAGTACTTC
cdr3_aa: CASSHGGQKQETQYF

v_call: TRBV28
d_call: NA
j_call: TRBJ2-1
clone_size: NA
cdr3_nt: TGTGCCAGCAGTTCCGGGTCTCCCGGCAGCGAGCAGTTCTTC
cdr3_aa: CASSSGSPGSEQFF